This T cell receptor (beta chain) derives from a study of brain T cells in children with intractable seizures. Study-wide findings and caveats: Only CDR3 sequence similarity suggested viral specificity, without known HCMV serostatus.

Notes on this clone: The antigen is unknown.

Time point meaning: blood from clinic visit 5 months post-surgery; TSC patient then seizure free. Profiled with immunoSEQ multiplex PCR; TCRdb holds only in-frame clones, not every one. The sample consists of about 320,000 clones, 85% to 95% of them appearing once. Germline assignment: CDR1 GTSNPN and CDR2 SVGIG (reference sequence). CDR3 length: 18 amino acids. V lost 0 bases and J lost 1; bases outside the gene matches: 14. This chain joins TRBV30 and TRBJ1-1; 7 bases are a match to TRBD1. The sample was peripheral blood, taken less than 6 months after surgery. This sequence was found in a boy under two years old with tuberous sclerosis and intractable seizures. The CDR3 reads CAWSVRDRVQGENTEAFF. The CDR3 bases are TGTGCCTGGAGTGTACGGGATAGGGTTCAGGGGGAGAACACTGAAGCTTTCTTT. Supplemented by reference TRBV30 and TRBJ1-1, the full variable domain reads SQTIHQWPATLVQPVGSPLSLECTVEGTSNPNLYWYRQAAGRGLQLLFYSVGIGQISSEVPQNLSASRPQDRQFILSSKKLLLSDSGFYLCAWSVRDRVQGENTEAFFGQGTRLTVV.